This entry lists 5 T cell receptor beta chains sequenced from one sample in a study of blood T cell repertoires in COVID-19. Assay: immunoSEQ multiplex PCR; the TCRdb copy retains only in-frame clones and omits some. Of approximately 52,000 clones detected, roughly 80% appear once; the ten largest clones hold roughly 13%. The sequenced sample consisted of peripheral blood. All receptors derive from an elderly woman with acute or convalescent COVID-19.

The chain couples TRBV7-9 to TRBJ2-7, with a possible D match to TRBD2 (6 bases). Trimming left V 6 bases short and J 6 bases short, with 15 bases between. The CDR3 totals 13 residues. CDR1 is SEHNR, CDR2 FQNEAQ, per germline (reference sequence). The CDR3 sequence: CASRPDGSGEQYF. CDR3 DNA sequence: TGTGCCAGCAGACCGGACGGGAGCGGCGAGCAGTACTTC.

The CDR3 bases are TGTGCCAGCAGCCAAGATGCCGGGATCTATGGCTACACCTTC. It specifies CASSQDAGIYGYTF. The V gene is TRBV14, the J gene TRBJ1-2; no clear D gene. The germline gives CDR1 SGHDN, CDR2 FVKESK. The V end lost 0 bases, the J end lost 4 bases, and 9 bases lay between the germline ends. This CDR3 has 14 amino acids.

V and J are TRBV5-8 and TRBJ1-2; TRBD1 matches 7 bases. The germline gives CDR1 SGHTS, CDR2 YDEGEE. The CDR3 has 14 residues. Trimming took 1 base from V and 7 from J; bases not matched to a gene: 7. The CDR3 DNA reads TGTGCCAGCAGCTTGTGGGACAGCATGGGTGGCTACACCTTC. Encoded protein: CASSLWDSMGGYTF.

This chain uses TRBV18 with TRBJ1-2; no reliable D call. Trimming left V 2 bases short and J 3 bases short, with 7 bases between. This CDR3 comprises 13 residues. Germline assignment: CDR1 KGHSH and CDR2 LQKENI. The chain's CDR3 is CASSPGSDYGYTF. The CDR3 nucleotides are TGTGCCAGCTCACCAGGCTCTGACTATGGCTACACCTTC.

The CDR3 region is CASSVSSYSNQPQHF. CDR3 DNA sequence: TGTGCCAGCAGTGTGTCGAGTTATAGCAATCAGCCCCAGCATTTT. The rearrangement uses TRBV6-1 and TRBJ1-5; D gene uncertain. Germline CDR1 reads MNHNS; CDR2 reads SASEGT. Trimming left V 4 bases short and J 0 bases short, with 10 bases between. The CDR3 is 15 residues long.